These T cell receptor beta chains were read from a single sample in a study of preoperative IRX-2 immunotherapy in early breast cancer. Clones were sequenced by immunoSEQ multiplex PCR, and TCRdb holds only the in-frame ones, with some missing. This sample has around 39,000 clones, with about 95% found just once. The source material was tumor tissue, sampled after IRX-2 immunotherapy. The receptor source for this set is a human donor with breast cancer. The CDR3 runs from the conserved cysteine through the conserved F or W. The D gene is left open where the match is weak. Clone size is not always given. Where it is, it says once, few, many or a class for expanded clones.

v_gene	abundance	d_gene	j_gene	CDR3aa	CDR3nt
TRBV6-5	NA	NA	TRBJ1-4	CASGPGRKEKLFF	TGTGCCAGCGGTCCAGGGAGGAAGGAAAAACTGTTTTTT
TRBV15	NA	NA	TRBJ1-2	CATSSDSILYGYTF	TGTGCCACCAGCAGTGACAGTATCCTTTATGGCTACACCTTC
TRBV10-2	NA	NA	TRBJ1-5	CASSRQINQPQHF	TGCGCCAGCAGTCGGCAGATTAATCAGCCCCAGCATTTT
TRBV5-1	NA	TRBD1	TRBJ1-6	CASSPGTGESPLHF	TGCGCCAGCAGCCCCGGGACAGGGGAATCACCCCTCCACTTT
TRBV9	NA	TRBD1	TRBJ2-1	CASSVGPGQGYNEQFF	TGTGCCAGCAGCGTAGGACCAGGACAGGGGTACAATGAGCAGTTCTTC
TRBV4-2	NA	TRBD2	TRBJ2-5	CASSQDPAGAIGAQETQYF	TGTGCCAGCAGCCAAGACCCAGCGGGAGCGATTGGGGCCCAAGAGACCCAGTACTTC
TRBV6-5	NA	NA	TRBJ2-2	CASSYSAENTGELFF	TGTGCCAGCAGTTACAGCGCGGAGAACACCGGGGAGCTGTTTTTT
TRBV28	once	TRBD1	TRBJ2-1	CASAPGQLYNEQFF	TGTGCCAGCGCACCGGGACAGCTATACAATGAGCAGTTCTTC
TRBV19	once	TRBD1	TRBJ1-1	CASSTAGTGVYTEAFF	TGTGCCAGTAGCACCGCAGGGACAGGGGTTTACACTGAAGCTTTCTTT
TRBV4-3	NA	TRBD1	TRBJ2-7	CASSPGTGGGCEQYF	TGCGCCAGCAGCCCCGGGACAGGGGGTGGTTGCGAGCAGTACTTC
TRBV28	NA	NA	TRBJ1-4	CASSSPRRLGEKLFF	TGTGCCAGCAGTTCCCCTAGGAGGCTCGGTGAAAAACTGTTTTTT
TRBV7-2	NA	NA	TRBJ2-3	CASSSARGGSTDTQYF	TGTGCCAGCAGCTCCGCGAGGGGGGGCAGCACAGATACGCAGTATTTT
TRBV14	NA	NA	TRBJ2-5	CASSRLRKYF	TGTGCCAGCAGCCGGCTGAGGAAGTACTTC
TRBV9	NA	NA	TRBJ2-1	CASSVADFNEQFF	TGTGCCAGCAGCGTAGCCGACTTCAATGAGCAGTTCTTC
TRBV11-2	NA	NA	TRBJ1-1	CASKNIRGPLNTEAFF	TGTGCCAGCAAGAATATAAGAGGGCCGCTGAACACTGAAGCTTTCTTT
TRBV10-3	once	TRBD1	TRBJ2-7	CAISGLQGGEQYF	TGTGCCATCAGTGGATTACAGGGGGGCGAGCAGTACTTC
TRBV5-1	NA	NA	TRBJ2-7	CASSLAQSYEQYF	TGCGCCAGCAGCTTGGCCCAAAGCTACGAGCAGTACTTC
TRBV5-1	NA	NA	TRBJ2-3	CASSGQGIDTQYF	TGCGCCAGCAGCGGGCAGGGGATTGATACGCAGTATTTT
TRBV11-2	NA	TRBD2	TRBJ2-1	CASSGSLAGGDNSYNEQFF	TGTGCCAGCAGCGGCTCCCTAGCGGGAGGCGATAACTCCTACAATGAGCAGTTCTTC
TRBV15	NA	NA	TRBJ2-3	CATSRSVGSSTDTQYF	TGTGCCACCAGCAGATCGGTGGGATCTAGCACAGATACGCAGTATTTT
TRBV12-5	NA	NA	TRBJ1-2	CASGPPKGGYGYTF	TGTGCTAGTGGTCCACCCAAGGGGGGTTATGGCTACACCTTC
TRBV7-2	NA	NA	TRBJ1-5	CASSLDRFNQPQHF	TGTGCCAGCAGCTTGGACAGATTTAATCAGCCCCAGCATTTT
TRBV10-3	once	TRBD1	TRBJ1-4	CATARQGGNEKLFF	TGTGCCACCGCCCGACAGGGCGGGAATGAAAAACTGTTTTTT
TRBV6-5	few	NA	TRBJ1-2	CASSWDIWDGYTF	TGTGCCAGCAGTTGGGACATTTGGGATGGCTACACCTTC
TRBV16	NA	TRBD2	TRBJ2-1	CASSQTSWNEQFF	TGTGCCAGCAGCCAGACTAGCTGGAATGAGCAGTTCTTC
TRBV7-2	once	NA	TRBJ1-3	CASSPTGLVNTIYF	TGTGCCAGCAGCCCCACCGGGCTCGTAAACACCATATATTTT
TRBV9	NA	NA	TRBJ1-5	CASSFRGNQPQHF	TGTGCCAGCTCGTTCCGGGGAAATCAGCCCCAGCATTTT
TRBV6-5	NA	TRBD2	TRBJ2-7	CASSYGGSHYEQYF	TGTGCCAGCAGTTACGGCGGGAGTCACTACGAGCAGTACTTC
TRBV18	NA	NA	TRBJ1-2	CASSVLGTEGYTF	TGTGCCAGCTCGGTCCTGGGGACGGAAGGCTACACCTTC
TRBV5-1	few	NA	TRBJ1-1	CASGRAMNTEAFF	TGCGCCAGCGGAAGGGCAATGAACACTGAAGCTTTCTTT
TRBV4-2	NA	NA	TRBJ1-4	CASSPSYSATNEKLFF	TGTGCCAGCAGCCCCTCATACAGTGCAACTAATGAAAAACTGTTTTTT
TRBV7-7	once	NA	TRBJ2-5	CASSPAPRRSETQYF	TGTGCCAGCAGTCCGGCCCCTAGGAGATCAGAGACCCAGTACTTC